One sample yielded the 4 T cell receptor beta chains listed below, sequenced in a study of PD-L1 blockade in urothelial cancer. Documented time point: peripheral blood 6 weeks after treatment start. Data came from immunoSEQ multiplex PCR; TCRdb stores just in-frame clones and leaves some out. The sample carries about 30,000 clones, about 89% recorded once. Specimen: PBMCs, collected around atezolizumab (anti-PD-L1) treatment. The receptors derive from a man at least 80 years old with urothelial cancer.

The chain has TRBV18 and TRBJ2-7; D perhaps matches TRBD2 (6 bases). Germline-derived CDR1 and CDR2 are KGHSH and LQKENI. There are 14 residues in the CDR3. V was clipped by 3 bases and J by 6 bases, with 15 bases between them. The CDR3, as DNA: TGTGCCAGCTCACCGGCGGGGCCGCTTGGCGAGCAGTACTTC. Translated, it gives CASSPAGPLGEQYF.

The chain carries TRBV4-1 and TRBJ1-6; 7 bases are shared with TRBD1. CDR1 and CDR2 (germline): MGHRA, YSYEKL. The J segment lost 5 bases and the V segment lost 3 bases, leaving 4 bases of the junction unmatched. This CDR3 comprises 15 residues. The CDR3 loop is CASSQRDRDNSPLHF. The CDR3 coding sequence is TGCGCCAGCAGCCAGAGAGACAGGGATAATTCACCCCTCCACTTT.

CDR3 sequence (DNA): TGTGCCAGCAGCTGGGGTGGTGCGGGCAGCCTTGGCTACACCTTC. Translated, it gives CASSWGGAGSLGYTF. The V and J genes are TRBV7-9 and TRBJ1-2; the D is unclear. V dropped 4 bases and J dropped 7 bases, with 19 bases sitting between them. CDR3 size: 15 residues. From germline, CDR1 is SEHNR and CDR2 FQNEAQ (reference sequence).

The chain employs TRBV28 and TRBJ1-5; a possible D gene is TRBD1 (6 bases). Looked up from germline, CDR1 is MDHEN and CDR2 is SYDVKM. This CDR3 is 13 amino acids long. Between the trimmed V and J ends, which lost 5 bases and 7 bases, there was a span of 12 bases. CDR3 bases: TGTGCCAGCAGTCCTGACAGGAGACAGCCCCAGCATTTT. It is translated as CASSPDRRQPQHF.